What follows is one T cell receptor beta chain and its context. What it binds is not known. The source of the sample is a study of beta chain features in type 1 diabetes. Overall study findings and caveats: There was a moderate but significant shortening of TCRB CDR3s in all four CD4+ subsets of Type 1 diabetes patients.

In total, each donor contributed a single heparinised blood draw that averaged approximately 120 mL. V lost 4 bases, J lost 9 bases, and 8 bases stayed unmatched. Germline CDR1 SGHRS, CDR2 YFSETQ. CDR3 length equals 15 residues. Expressed TCRB transcripts were sequenced because the isolated RNA had all been reverse transcribed beforehand. The table came from immunoSEQ multiplex PCR; TCRdb's copy has only in-frame clones and leaves some out. The sample holds about 240,000 clones, roughly 13% seen once. Material: naive CD4+ T cells from blood. V gene TRBV5-1 combines with J gene TRBJ2-1; the match to TRBD1 covers 12 bases. The sequence derives from a man younger than 45 with type 1 diabetes. The CDR3 DNA reads as TGCGCCAGCAGCATTGGGACAGGGGGCCTGGTTGAGCAGTTCTTC. Translated: CASSIGTGGLVEQFF.